The 4 T cell receptor beta chains below come from one sample, sequenced in a study of identical twins (dated by TCRdb to the mid-2010s). The library was produced with 5' RACE. Sequenced using an Illumina HiSeq 2000. TCRdb reprocessed the public reads (quality trimming at Q25 with fastp, clone calling with MiXCR) and kept in-frame beta chains. One record per CDR3 amino acid sequence lists the most common genes and DNA. The sample profile shows a few hundred thousand distinct CDR3 sequences; more than 6.5% of them were found once. Over 2% of the sample goes to the ten largest clones. The same data also went into a second study, on yellow fever vaccine responses in identical twins.

Material for sequencing was memory (CD45RO+) T cells sorted from blood. The intended sense of this specimen's cell subset or site label: CD45RO+ enriched T cells. The receptors derive from a woman aged 18 to 35 in good health.

This clonotype occurred many times. The chain has TRBV20-1 and TRBJ2-5, with D tentatively TRBD2 (5 bases). Germline CDR1 reads DFQATT; CDR2 reads SNEGSKA (reference sequence). The V end lost 6 bases, the J end lost 1 base, and 18 bases lay between the germline ends. This CDR3 is built from 15 residues. The CDR3 reads CSAPVPGVIQETQYF. CDR3 in DNA: TGCAGTGCACCTGTCCCCGGGGTGATCCAAGAGACCCAGTACTTC.

V is TRBV19 and J is TRBJ2-1, with 8 positions matching TRBD1. Germline trimming cut 4 bases from V and 6 bases from J; bases unmatched to any gene: 5. Germline-derived CDR1 and CDR2 are LNHDA and SQIVND (reference sequence). The CDR3 has 14 amino acids. CDR3 sequence: CASSKQGDGNEQFF. CDR3 DNA sequence: TGTGCCAGTAGTAAACAGGGGGATGGCAATGAGCAGTTCTTC. The full variable domain, in which reference TRBV19 and TRBJ2-1 provide the parts outside the CDR3, is DGGITQSPKYLFRKEGQNVTLSCEQNLNHDAMYWYRQDPGQGLRLIYYSQIVNDFQKGDIAEGYSVSREKKESFPLTVTSAQKNPTAFYLCASSKQGDGNEQFFGPGTRLTVL.

Ten or more counts support this clonotype. The chain links TRBV10-3 to TRBJ2-5; D unclear. The V end was cut by 7 bases, the J end by 0 bases, with 9 bases between. The CDR3 is made up of 13 amino acids. Germline loops: CDR1 ENHRY, CDR2 SYGVKD. CDR3 in DNA: TGTGCCATCACCCGACACCACCAAGAGACCCAGTACTTC. Amino acids: CAITRHHQETQYF.

This clonotype showed up just a few times. This sequence joins TRBV5-1 and TRBJ1-1; maybe TRBD1 (5 bases). The CDR3 spans 15 residues. Germline CDR1 and CDR2: SGHRS and YFSETQ. V was trimmed by 0 bases and J by 5 bases, leaving 14 bases between them. The CDR3 DNA follows: TGCGCCAGCAGCTTGGCTGTCCCGGGGGTGACTGAAGCTTTCTTT. Translation: CASSLAVPGVTEAFF.